The clone carrying this T cell receptor beta chain was detected only a few times. What it binds is not known. Relative to the germline gene, one junction end is altered; a read error may explain this. It was with a sample-barcoded 5' primer and a J-beta primer mix that a second PCR of about 6 to 11 cycles was run. Each cDNA molecule was tagged by a template-switch adaptor that had 12 random nucleotides. TCRdb analysed the 5' RACE reads with MiXCR anew, one entry per CDR3 protein. The sample carries over a million distinct CDR3 sequences, roughly two fifths recorded once. Germline CDR1 ENHRY, CDR2 SYGVKD. This CDR3 is built from 17 residues. The source of the sample is a study of blood T cells in healthy people across ages. Per sample, a minimum of 6 million PBMCs were isolated. Study results and caveats: Roughly linear declines in TCR beta diversity per million T cells occurred with age.

The sequencing input was blood. The sequence was collected from a woman aged 18-29 years in good health. This chain connects TRBV10-3 to TRBJ2-5, with 8 positions matching TRBD2. CDR3 in amino acids: CAIGESGLEPIGETQYF. CDR3 sequence (DNA): TGTGCCATCGGTGAGTCGGGACTAGAGCCAATTGGAGAGACCCAGTACTTC.